The entry below gives a single T cell receptor beta chain sequence along with its context. Its cognate antigen is unknown. TCRdb keeps only in-frame clones here, not all; method: immunoSEQ multiplex PCR. This table holds some 89,000 clones, about 92% found once. These data come from a study of T cell responses to AZD1222 COVID-19 vaccine. Study-wide findings and caveats: Spike-specific TCR breadth and depth were elevated following two AZD1222 doses. Donors were chiefly white British, with a greater number of females, and clonal diversity was perhaps underestimated. CD4 TCRs covered the whole spike, strongest at regions 160-218 and 743-854. Baseline seropositives among AZD1222 recipients totaled only five or six.

CDR3 length equals 11 residues. V gave up 4 bases and J gave up 4 bases, with 5 bases separating them. CDR1 and CDR2 from the germline V gene are MGHDK and SYGVNS. V usage is TRBV25-1 and J usage is TRBJ2-7, with D unresolved. The TCR comes from an adult in good health. The sample was peripheral blood, taken on day 0 of AZD1222 vaccination. CDR3 sequence reads: CASSALYEQYF. The CDR3, as DNA: TGTGCCAGCAGTGCGCTTTACGAGCAGTACTTC.